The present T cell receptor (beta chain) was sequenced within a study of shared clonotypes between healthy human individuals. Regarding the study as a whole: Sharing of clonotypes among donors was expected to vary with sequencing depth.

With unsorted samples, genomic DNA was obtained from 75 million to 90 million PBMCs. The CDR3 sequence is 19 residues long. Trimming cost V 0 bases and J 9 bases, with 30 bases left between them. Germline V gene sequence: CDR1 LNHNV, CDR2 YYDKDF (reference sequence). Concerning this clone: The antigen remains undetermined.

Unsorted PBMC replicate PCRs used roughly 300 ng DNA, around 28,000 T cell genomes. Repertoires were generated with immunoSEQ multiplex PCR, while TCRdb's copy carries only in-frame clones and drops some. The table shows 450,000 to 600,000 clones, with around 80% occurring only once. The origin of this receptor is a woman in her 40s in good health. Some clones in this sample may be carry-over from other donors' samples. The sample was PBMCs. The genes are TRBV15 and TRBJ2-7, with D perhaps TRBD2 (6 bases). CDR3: CATSRDPGRFGDFSLGQYF. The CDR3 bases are TGTGCCACCAGCAGAGATCCGGGCAGGTTCGGGGACTTCTCTTTGGGGCAGTACTTC.